The clone carrying this T cell receptor (beta chain) was counted ten times or more. This specimen belongs to a study of early T cells in non-severe SARS-CoV-2 infection. Germline V lookup: CDR1 SGHRS, CDR2 YFSETQ. The CDR3 runs to 17 residues. With 4 bases clipped from V and 4 bases from J, the junction kept 11 bases outside the gene matches. Attachment of unique molecular identifiers to individual cDNA molecules was performed. Each CDR3 protein gets one entry after TCRdb re-called the 5' RACE reads with MiXCR. Here the sample spans 85,000 to 90,000 distinct CDR3 sequences, approximately 15% being singletons.

Specimen: whole blood. The chain couples TRBV5-1 to TRBJ1-4, with 9 bases matching TRBD1. The sequence was obtained from an adult who was a healthcare worker with PCR-confirmed SARS-CoV-2 infection or an uninfected control (not recorded which). In DNA, the CDR3 is TGCGCCAGCAGCACGCACGGACAGGGGATGAGTAATGAAAAACTGTTTTTT. Translated, it gives CASSTHGQGMSNEKLFF. The variable domain in full, with the rest retrieved from reference TRBV5-1 and TRBJ1-4, is KAGVTQTPRYLIKTRGQQVTLSCSPISGHRSVSWYQQTPGQGLQFLFEYFSETQRNKGNFPGRFSGRQFSNSRSEMNVSTLELGDSALYLCASSTHGQGMSNEKLFFGSGTQLSVL.